A single sample gave rise to the 19 T cell receptor beta chains below, sequenced in a study of cytotoxic CD8 clonotypes in ibrutinib-treated CLL. The protocol was immunoSEQ multiplex PCR, while the TCRdb copy is restricted to in-frame clones and leaves out a portion. The profile shows a few hundred thousand clones, roughly 70% of them singletons. Sample: PBMCs, taken after 24 months of ibrutinib treatment. Receptor source: a human donor with chronic lymphocytic leukemia.

The chain is built from TRBV11-1 and TRBJ1-1; D remains ambiguous. The CDR3 spans 13 residues. Looked up from germline, CDR1 is SGHAT and CDR2 is FQDESV (reference sequence). Between the trimmed V and J ends, which lost 1 base and 5 bases, there was a span of 8 bases. The CDR3 DNA reads TGTGCCAGCAGCTTAGATAAGGTAACTGAAGCTTTCTTT. Translation gives CASSLDKVTEAFF.

The rearrangement links TRBV6-1 to TRBJ1-2, with 8 bases that match TRBD1. This CDR3 region has 14 residues. V dropped 7 bases and J dropped 0; count of bases not matched to a gene: 4. Looked up from germline, CDR1 is MNHNS and CDR2 is SASEGT. CDR3 in DNA: TGTGCCAGCATAGGGGACAGGTCTAACTATGGCTACACCTTC. This sequence encodes CASIGDRSNYGYTF.

V is TRBV5-1 and J is TRBJ1-5; tentatively, D is TRBD1 (5 bases). Germline CDR1 is SGHRS and CDR2 is YFSETQ. The CDR3 covers 15 residues. V was cut by 4 bases and J by 2 bases, with 13 bases left in between. CDR3 DNA: TGCGCCAGCAGCCAACAACCGGGGGGCAATCAGCCCCAGCATTTT. It codes for CASSQQPGGNQPQHF.

The chain has TRBV4-3 and TRBJ2-5; 8 bases are a match to TRBD1. The germline V gene has CDR1 LGHNA and CDR2 YSLEER. The V and J ends lost 5 bases and 3 bases, in that order; junction bases with no gene match: 11. The CDR3 runs to 16 residues. In DNA, the CDR3 is TGCGCCAGCAGCGCTGGGACAGGAGGAACTAAAGAGACCCAGTACTTC. Translation gives CASSAGTGGTKETQYF.

V and J are TRBV30 and TRBJ2-5; D gene uncertain. This CDR3 comprises 13 residues. CDR1 and CDR2 from the germline V gene are GTSNPN and SVGIG (reference sequence). V lost 5 bases, J lost 0 bases, and 10 bases lay in between. Here the CDR3 reads CAWLRSYQETQYF. CDR3 DNA: TGTGCCTGGTTGAGGTCGTACCAAGAGACCCAGTACTTC.

The gene calls are TRBV4-3 and TRBJ1-4; 7 bases line up with TRBD1. Germline V gives CDR1 LGHNA, CDR2 YSLEER. CDR3 length equals 15 residues. The J segment lost 4 bases and the V segment lost 3 bases, leaving 5 bases of the junction unmatched. CDR3 bases: TGCGCCAGCAGCCACGGGGACAGCTATAATGAAAAACTGTTTTTT. Protein: CASSHGDSYNEKLFF.

The CDR3 spells CASSYAGTAGNTIYF. DNA of the CDR3: TGTGCCAGCAGTTACGCCGGGACGGCTGGAAACACCATATATTTT. The chain carries TRBV6-6 and TRBJ1-3; D is possibly TRBD1 (5 bases). The CDR3 has 15 amino acids. Trimming took 2 bases from V and 2 from J, leaving 10 bases between them. The germline V gene has CDR1 MNHNY and CDR2 SVGAGI (reference sequence).

This clone was detected a few times. This chain joins TRBV28 and TRBJ2-7; maybe TRBD1 (5 bases). V was shortened by 7 bases and J by 5 bases, with 15 bases between the two germline ends. This CDR3 is 13 amino acids long. Germline loops: CDR1 MDHEN, CDR2 SYDVKM. The CDR3 here is CASIERQNHEQYF. The CDR3 DNA follows: TGTGCCAGCATCGAGAGACAGAACCACGAGCAGTACTTC.

The chain has TRBV9 and TRBJ2-7; 12 nucleotides align to TRBD2. V lost 2 bases and J lost 5; bases outside the gene matches: 17. The CDR3 spans 19 residues. Germline assignment: CDR1 SGDLS and CDR2 YYNGEE. The CDR3 sequence is CASSVGPGSWTSGNNEQYF. CDR3 DNA: TGTGCCAGCAGCGTGGGTCCGGGCTCATGGACTAGCGGGAATAACGAGCAGTACTTC.

The chain is built from TRBV9 and TRBJ2-1; TRBD2 agrees at 13 bases. Germline V gene lookup returns CDR1 SGDLS and CDR2 YYNGEE. The CDR3 has 16 amino acids. With V trimmed by 4 bases and J by 4 bases, 5 bases remained unmatched. This CDR3 is CASSSGTSGAYNEQFF. CDR3 nucleotides: TGTGCCAGCAGCTCCGGGACTAGCGGGGCGTACAATGAGCAGTTCTTC.

In this sample, this clone turned up a few times. The V and J genes are TRBV6-5 and TRBJ2-7; the match to TRBD2 covers 9 bases. V lost 1 base and J lost 0; bases outside the gene matches: 1. In germline, CDR1 is MNHEY, CDR2 SVGAGI. This CDR3 spans 15 amino acids. In DNA, the CDR3 is TGTGCCAGCAGTTACTTGACTAGCGGCTCCTACGAGCAGTACTTC. Its protein product is CASSYLTSGSYEQYF.

The rearrangement uses TRBV6-5 and TRBJ2-7; perhaps TRBD2 as D (5 bases). Germline assignment: CDR1 MNHEY and CDR2 SVGAGI. The CDR3 has 13 amino acids. The ends were cut back, 4 bases at V and 4 bases at J, with 11 bases in the middle. The CDR3 DNA sequence: TGTGCCAGCAGTTCCCCCGGGGTTTACGAGCAGTACTTC. As protein: CASSSPGVYEQYF.

The chain uses TRBV4-1 and TRBJ1-2; no reliable D call. Trimming removed 0 bases from V and 4 bases from J, with 12 bases in between. This CDR3 region has 15 residues. Germline V gene data show CDR1 as MGHRA and CDR2 as YSYEKL. The CDR3 nucleotides read TGCGCCAGCAGCCAAGATCCAGGTTGCATCTATGGCTACACCTTC. Residues: CASSQDPGCIYGYTF.

This clone was seen a handful of times. The rearrangement links TRBV2 to TRBJ2-7; TRBD1 is a possible D gene (8 bases). The CDR3 totals 18 residues. CDR1 is SNHLY, CDR2 FYNNEI, per germline. The ends were cut back, 6 bases at V and 0 bases at J, with 24 bases in the middle. Here the CDR3 reads CASSSGTGPHLGSYEQYF. The CDR3 coding sequence is TGTGCCAGCAGCAGCGGGACAGGACCCCATCTGGGCTCCTACGAGCAGTACTTC.

The chain couples TRBV7-3 to TRBJ2-7; no clear D. The germline V and J ends were trimmed by 5 bases and 6 bases, with 20 bases remaining between them. This CDR3 is built from 15 residues. Germline loops: CDR1 SGHTA, CDR2 FQGTGA. This CDR3 reads CASSPSLASLTEQYF. The CDR3 DNA reads TGTGCCAGCAGCCCAAGCCTTGCCTCCCTTACCGAGCAGTACTTC.

CDR3 nucleotides: TGTGCCAGCAGTCCGACCTTCGAAACCGGGGAGCTGTTTTTT. It codes for CASSPTFETGELFF. This chain joins TRBV28 and TRBJ2-2; D ambiguous. This CDR3 has 14 residues. V lost 5 bases, J lost 5 bases, and 12 bases lay in between. Germline CDR1 is MDHEN and CDR2 is SYDVKM.

V is TRBV19 and J is TRBJ2-7; D possibly corresponds to TRBD2 (5 bases). Germline CDR1 is LNHDA and CDR2 is SQIVND (reference sequence). Trimming took 1 base from V and 2 from J, leaving 12 bases between them. The CDR3 runs to 15 residues. This CDR3 is CASSIGAEATYEQYF. For the CDR3, the DNA is TGTGCCAGTAGTATAGGGGCGGAGGCCACCTACGAGCAGTACTTC.

The CDR3 coding sequence is TGTGCCAGCTCACCAGGGCTCGGACTAGTGGTCCACGAGCAGTACTTC. Amino acid sequence: CASSPGLGLVVHEQYF. The chain employs TRBV18 and TRBJ2-7, with TRBD2 matching 7 bases. Germline CDR1 reads KGHSH; CDR2 reads LQKENI. The CDR3 totals 16 residues. V was clipped by 2 bases and J by 5 bases; unmatched bases: 12. Based on the CDR3 plus reference TRBV18 and TRBJ2-7, the full variable domain is NAGVMQNPRHLVRRRGQEARLRCSPMKGHSHVYWYRQLPEEGLKFMVYLQKENIIDESGMPKERFSAEFPKEGPSILRIQQVVRGDSAAYFCASSPGLGLVVHEQYFGPGTRLTVT.

This clone was seen a few times. The chain links TRBV29-1 to TRBJ1-1; the D is unclear. This CDR3 region has 10 residues. Trimming took 7 bases from V and 8 from J, leaving 11 bases between them. Per germline, CDR1 SQVTM and CDR2 ANQGSEA. The CDR3 nucleotides are TGCAGCGGTATGAGAGGCGAAGCTTTCTTT. It specifies CSGMRGEAFF.